The clone carrying this TCR beta chain was counted once. The sample belongs to a study of blood T cell repertoires in COVID-19. Measured with immunoSEQ multiplex PCR; TCRdb has only the in-frame clones, and not every one. The profile shows around 500,000 clones, 75% to 90% of them singletons. The CDR3 has 15 amino acids. In germline, CDR1 is LGHDT, CDR2 YNNKEL (reference sequence). V was clipped by 5 bases and J by 3 bases; unmatched bases: 9. The V and J genes are TRBV3-1 (or the pseudogene TRBV3-2) and TRBJ2-7, with 8 bases matching TRBD2. The TCR comes from a woman aged 55-69 years who had recovered from COVID-19. Specimen: PBMCs or T cells enriched from blood (not recorded which). The CDR3 reads CASSTREGGYYEQYF. The CDR3 DNA sequence: TGTGCCAGCAGCACCCGGGAGGGAGGGTACTACGAGCAGTACTTC.